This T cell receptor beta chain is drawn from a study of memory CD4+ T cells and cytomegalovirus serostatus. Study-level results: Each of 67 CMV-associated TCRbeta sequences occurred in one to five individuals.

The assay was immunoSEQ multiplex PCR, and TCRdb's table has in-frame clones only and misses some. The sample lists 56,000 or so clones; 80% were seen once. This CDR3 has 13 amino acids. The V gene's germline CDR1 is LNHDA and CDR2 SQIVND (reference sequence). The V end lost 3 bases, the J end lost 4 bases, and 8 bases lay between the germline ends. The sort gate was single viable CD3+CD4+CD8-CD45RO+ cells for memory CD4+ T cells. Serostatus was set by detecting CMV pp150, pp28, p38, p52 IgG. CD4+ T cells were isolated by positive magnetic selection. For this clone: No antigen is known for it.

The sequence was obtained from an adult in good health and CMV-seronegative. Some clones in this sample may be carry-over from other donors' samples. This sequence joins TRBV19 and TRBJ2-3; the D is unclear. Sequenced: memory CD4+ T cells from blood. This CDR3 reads CASSIPGADTQYF. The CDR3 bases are TGTGCCAGTAGTATTCCGGGTGCAGATACGCAGTATTTT.